Each of the 18 T cell receptor beta chains below was sequenced from the same sample in a study of blood T cell repertoires in COVID-19. The repertoire was sequenced with immunoSEQ multiplex PCR; TCRdb's copy has only in-frame clones and lacks some. Of around 200,000 clones detected, 85% to 90% appear once; the ten largest clones hold approximately 11%. Sequences were obtained from peripheral blood. These receptors were obtained from a woman aged 60-70 years with COVID-19, enrolled during active disease.

CDR3 coding DNA: TGTGCCAGCAGTGAACGAAGGACAGGGATCATTGAAGCTTTCTTT. This translates into CASSERRTGIIEAFF. The chain combines TRBV2 with TRBJ1-1; 8 bases match TRBD1. The CDR3 runs 15 residues. V was pared by 2 bases and J by 7 bases, with 9 bases of the junction left unmatched. Per germline, CDR1 SNHLY and CDR2 FYNNEI.

The V gene is TRBV19, the J gene TRBJ1-1; D is undetermined. The length of the CDR3 is 16 residues. V lost 7 bases and J 1 base, leaving 19 bases between the germline ends. From germline, CDR1 is LNHDA and CDR2 SQIVND (reference sequence). CDR3 amino acids: CASTTAGGSANTEAFF. The CDR3 nucleotides are TGTGCCAGTACTACAGCGGGCGGGAGCGCGAACACTGAAGCTTTCTTT.

The chain combines TRBV13 with TRBJ1-2; D may be TRBD1 (6 bases). Germline assignment: CDR1 PRHDT and CDR2 FYEKMQ (reference sequence). Trimming took 4 bases from V and 4 from J, leaving 13 bases between them. CDR3 size: 14 residues. CDR3 amino acids: CASSSGQRGYGYTF. The CDR3 nucleotides are TGTGCCAGCAGCTCCGGACAGCGTGGCTATGGCTACACCTTC.

The chain uses TRBV19 and TRBJ1-4; 10 nucleotides line up with TRBD1. Trimming at V came to 5 bases and at J to 0 bases, leaving 6 bases not matched to a gene. CDR1 is LNHDA, CDR2 SQIVND, per germline (reference sequence). The CDR3 contains 17 residues. The CDR3 DNA follows: TGTGCCAGTAGTCCACGGACAGGGGGGACAACTAATGAAAAACTGTTTTTT. Translated: CASSPRTGGTTNEKLFF.

The chain combines TRBV11-2 with TRBJ2-2, with 9 bases fitting TRBD2. CDR3 length: 15 amino acids. V was pared by 4 bases and J by 1 base, with 1 base of the junction left unmatched. Germline assignment: CDR1 SGHAT and CDR2 FQNNGV. The CDR3 sequence: CASSSTSGNTGELFF. DNA for the CDR3: TGTGCCAGCAGCTCGACTAGCGGGAACACCGGGGAGCTGTTTTTT. Full variable domain (missing parts from reference TRBV11-2 and TRBJ2-2): EAGVAQSPRYKIIEKRQSVAFWCNPISGHATLYWYQQILGQGPKLLIQFQNNGVVDDSQLPKDRFSAERLKGVDSTLKIQPAKLEDSAVYLCASSSTSGNTGELFFGEGSRLTVL.

The chain uses TRBV18 and TRBJ2-2, with 11 bases that match TRBD2. The CDR3 has 16 residues. CDR1 and CDR2 from the germline V gene are KGHSH and LQKENI. V lost 3 bases and J lost 3; bases outside the gene matches: 3. CDR3 amino acids: CASSPLAGGDTGELFF. CDR3 sequence (DNA): TGTGCCAGCTCACCTCTAGCGGGAGGTGACACCGGGGAGCTGTTTTTT.

V gene TRBV6-6 combines with J gene TRBJ1-4, with D perhaps matching TRBD1 (5 bases). V lost 4 bases, J lost 5 bases, and 14 bases lay in between. Per the germline V gene, CDR1 is MNHNY and CDR2 is SVGAGI (reference sequence). The length of the CDR3 is 15 residues. DNA of the CDR3: TGTGCCAGCAGTTCCTACGGGGGACGGAATGAAAAACTGTTTTTT. Protein product: CASSSYGGRNEKLFF.

V usage is TRBV27 and J usage is TRBJ2-7; TRBD2 matches 10 bases. Trimming at V came to 5 bases and at J to 2 bases, leaving 3 bases not matched to a gene. Germline V gives CDR1 MNHEY, CDR2 SMNVEV (reference sequence). CDR3 length: 14 amino acids. The CDR3 loop is CASSGTSVTYEQYF. The CDR3 nucleotides are TGTGCCAGCAGTGGGACTAGCGTAACCTACGAGCAGTACTTC.

The sample holds a few counts of this clone. The genes are TRBV6-6 and TRBJ2-4, with TRBD1 identical over 8 bases. CDR3 length: 13 residues. Germline loops: CDR1 MNHNY, CDR2 SVGAGI (reference sequence). V shed 6 bases and J 5 bases; nucleotides not matched to a gene: 3. CDR3: CASSLDRENIQYF. CDR3 DNA: TGTGCCAGCAGCCTGGACAGGGAAAACATTCAGTACTTC.

This chain uses TRBV6-5 with TRBJ2-1, with TRBD1 identical over 9 bases. Germline V gene data show CDR1 as MNHEY and CDR2 as SVGAGI. The CDR3 loop spans 15 amino acids. The V segment lost 6 bases and the J segment 6 bases; nucleotides outside the gene matches: 9. The CDR3 spells CASRLPGQGLNEQFF. The CDR3 nucleotides are TGTGCCAGCAGACTCCCGGGACAGGGACTCAATGAGCAGTTCTTC.

V is TRBV28 and J is TRBJ2-5; TRBD2 matches 9 bases. Germline CDR1 reads MDHEN; CDR2 reads SYDVKM. The J segment lost 5 bases and the V segment lost 8 bases, leaving 15 bases of the junction unmatched. This CDR3 spans 16 amino acids. CDR3 DNA: TGTGCCAGCGAGACTAGCGGAGGAGGGTTTTCGGAGACCCAGTACTTC. As protein: CASETSGGGFSETQYF.

The chain's CDR3 is CASSLLGLYGYTF. In nucleotides, the CDR3 is TGTGCCAGCAGCTTGCTCGGACTCTATGGCTACACCTTC. The rearrangement links TRBV5-4 to TRBJ1-2; unclear D gene. The CDR3 spans 13 residues. Trimming cost V 1 base and J 4 bases, with 8 bases left between them. Germline values: CDR1 SGHNT, CDR2 YYREEE (reference sequence).

The V gene is TRBV3-1 (or the pseudogene TRBV3-2), the J gene TRBJ2-3, with 12 positions matching TRBD2. Germline loops: CDR1 LGHDT, CDR2 YNNKEL (reference sequence). The CDR3 covers 16 residues. J lost 2 bases, V lost 5 bases, and 5 bases had no gene match. The CDR3, as DNA: TGTGCCAGCAGCTACGGACTAGCGGGATTCACAGATACGCAGTATTTT. It specifies CASSYGLAGFTDTQYF.

The chain links TRBV7-8 to TRBJ1-5; 11 nucleotides agree with TRBD1. The trim removed 5 bases at V and 6 bases at J, leaving 9 bases unmatched. Germline V gives CDR1 SGHVS, CDR2 FQNEAQ. This CDR3 contains 16 residues. This CDR3 reads CASSPRTGGVGQPQHF. DNA for the CDR3: TGTGCCAGCAGCCCCAGGACAGGGGGCGTCGGTCAGCCCCAGCATTTT.

Note on this clone: This sample also contains other DNA sequences that code for the same CDR3. V gene TRBV30 combines with J gene TRBJ1-1, with unresolved D. Trimming stripped 0 bases from V and 3 bases from J, with 8 bases between. This CDR3 has 13 residues. In germline, CDR1 is GTSNPN, CDR2 SVGIG (reference sequence). As DNA, the CDR3 is TGTGCCTGGAGTGTAGCCGCCGACACTGAAGCTTTCTTT. Its protein is CAWSVAADTEAFF.

The gene calls are TRBV3-1 (or the pseudogene TRBV3-2) and TRBJ1-5, with D unresolved. The CDR3 is 15 residues long. Trimming cost V 0 bases and J 4 bases, with 10 bases left between them. The germline gives CDR1 LGHDT, CDR2 YNNKEL (reference sequence). CDR3 in amino acids: CASSQDSAGNQPQHF. The CDR3 nucleotides read TGTGCCAGCAGCCAAGATTCGGCAGGAAATCAGCCCCAGCATTTT.

The V and J genes are TRBV5-6 and TRBJ2-7; maybe TRBD1 (6 bases). The CDR3 extends over 16 amino acids. V was trimmed by 6 bases and J by 5 bases, leaving 24 bases between them. The germline gives CDR1 SGHDT, CDR2 YYEEEE. The CDR3: CASNPFPTGPPNEQYF. The CDR3, as DNA: TGTGCCAGCAACCCATTCCCAACAGGGCCCCCCAACGAGCAGTACTTC. The whole variable domain, filled in from reference TRBV5-6 and TRBJ2-7, reads DAGVTQSPTHLIKTRGQQVTLRCSPKSGHDTVSWYQQALGQGPQFIFQYYEEEERQRGNFPDRFSGHQFPNYSSELNVNALLLGDSALYLCASNPFPTGPPNEQYFGPGTRLTVT.

The chain has TRBV6-2 or TRBV6-3 and TRBJ1-2; the D gene is possibly TRBD1 (6 bases). The V gene's germline CDR1 is MNHEY and CDR2 SVGEGT. Trimming pared 5 bases from V and 8 bases from J, leaving 15 bases between. The CDR3 totals 13 residues. The DNA of the CDR3 is TGTGCCAGCAGTCTCACCAGGGGCGGCGGCTACACCTTC. It translates to CASSLTRGGGYTF.